This T cell receptor (beta chain) originates from a study of tumor-infiltrating lymphocytes in oesophageal squamous cell carcinoma (dated by TCRdb to about 2016). Receptor amplification or capture employed PCR. Data came from an Illumina HiSeq 2000. Through fastp at Q25 and MiXCR, TCRdb rebuilt clones from the public reads, retaining in-frame beta chains. Here each entry gathers all rows of one CDR3 protein and keeps the most common genes and DNA. The sample table shows roughly 21,000 distinct CDR3 sequences, and more than 30% are seen once. Together, the top ten hold around two fifths of the sample. V is pruned by 8 bases and J by 4 bases, leaving 8 bases of the junction without a gene match. The CDR3 runs 13 amino acids, cysteine and phenylalanine included. Left in the record is the CDR3 DNA by itself, 39 bases read in frame from the first base. CDR1 and CDR2 are read off the germline V gene as SNHLY and FYNNEI.

Ten or more counts support this clonotype. The clone's antigen remains unknown. It has no much larger one-base neighbor in the sample; base qualities were not kept. Here the chain combines TRBV2 and TRBJ2-7, with TRBD1 identical over 7 junction bases. The sample taken for sequencing was esophageal tumor tissue. This clonotype was sampled from a male donor with esophageal squamous cell carcinoma. The nucleotide sequence reads TGTGCCAGCGGTATGGCAGGGGGTTACGAGCAGTACTTC. This is translated as CASGMAGGYEQYF.